A single sample is the source of the 8 T cell receptor beta chains below, sequenced in a study of CD8+CD57+ T cells in acquired aplastic anemia. The template for TCR beta VDJ and CDR3 sequence profiling was genomic DNA. TCRdb used MiXCR to reprocess the reads, holding one entry per CDR3 protein. The table has 180,000 or so distinct CDR3 sequences, about 45% seen once. Patients chosen for sequencing had CD8+CD57+ cells that had expanded, as shown by flow cytometry. Material: sorted CD4+, CD8+, or CD8+CD57+ T cells (not recorded which) from PBMCs. These receptors originate from a human donor with aplastic anemia.

This sequence joins TRBV6-1 and TRBJ1-5, with D perhaps matching TRBD1 (5 bases). The germline V and J ends were trimmed by 5 bases and 5 bases, with 16 bases remaining between them. Germline V lookup: CDR1 MNHNS, CDR2 SASEGT. This CDR3 comprises 15 residues. This chain's CDR3 is CASSQQDTIDQPQHF. In nucleotides, the CDR3 is TGTGCCAGCAGTCAACAGGACACAATCGATCAGCCCCAGCATTTT.

This clonotype was recorded many times. This chain joins TRBV5-1 and TRBJ2-5; possibly TRBD1 or TRBD2 for D (5 bases each). The germline V and J ends were trimmed by 3 bases and 2 bases, with 11 bases remaining between them. This CDR3 is built from 14 residues. Germline V gene sequence: CDR1 SGHRS, CDR2 YFSETQ. The CDR3 loop is CASSWGYRQETQYF. As DNA, the CDR3 is TGCGCCAGCAGCTGGGGGTACAGACAAGAGACCCAGTACTTC.

The V gene is TRBV2, the J gene TRBJ2-7, with D unclear. Germline CDR1 SNHLY, CDR2 FYNNEI. Trimming pared 6 bases from V and 6 bases from J, leaving 15 bases between. There are 13 residues in the CDR3. This chain's CDR3 is CASSPLLMGEQYF. Here the CDR3 DNA reads TGTGCCAGCAGCCCCCTTCTAATGGGCGAGCAGTACTTC. The full variable domain, its missing parts supplied by reference TRBV2 and TRBJ2-7, is EPEVTQTPSHQVTQMGQEVILRCVPISNHLYFYWYRQILGQKVEFLVSFYNNEISEKSEIFDDQFSVERPDGSNFTLKIRSTKLEDSAMYFCASSPLLMGEQYFGPGTRLTVT.

This clonotype was seen at least ten times. The chain couples TRBV3-1 to TRBJ1-2, with a weak D call TRBD1 (5 bases). CDR3 length: 14 residues. Germline-derived CDR1 and CDR2 are LGHDT and YNNKEL (reference sequence). V was cut by 4 bases and J by 5 bases, with 14 bases left in between. The CDR3 here is CASSPGHSGYGYTF. In DNA form, the CDR3 reads TGTGCCAGCAGCCCCGGACACTCAGGATATGGCTACACCTTC. The whole variable domain, filled in from reference TRBV3-1 and TRBJ1-2, reads DTAVSQTPKYLVTQMGNDKSIKCEQNLGHDTMYWYKQDSKKFLKIMFSYNNKELIINETVPNRFSPKSPDKAHLNLHINSLELGDSAVYFCASSPGHSGYGYTFGSGTRLTVV.

The chain carries TRBV7-8 and TRBJ2-7; 10 bases fit TRBD2. Germline assignment: CDR1 SGHVS and CDR2 FQNEAQ. Trimming at V came to 5 bases and at J to 2 bases, leaving 9 bases not matched to a gene. The CDR3 has 16 residues. The CDR3 DNA follows: TGTGCCAGCAGCCCAACGCCGGGACTAGCGCCCTACGAGCAGTACTTC. Encoded protein: CASSPTPGLAPYEQYF.

This clonotype was observed at least ten times. One base away lies a much larger clone, so this may be a sequencing read error. The chain links TRBV15 to TRBJ1-1; 9 bases align to TRBD1. The CDR3 is made up of 17 amino acids. CDR1 LNHNV and CDR2 YYDKDF come from the germline V gene (reference sequence). This chain's CDR3 is CAASKVPGQGWGTEAFF. CDR3 nucleotides: TGTGCCGCCAGCAAAGTCCCGGGACAGGGTTGGGGCACTGAAGCTTTCTTT.

This chain joins TRBV2 and TRBJ2-7, with no clear D. CDR3 length equals 14 residues. With 4 bases removed from V and 4 bases from J, the gap between germline ends came to 14 bases. CDR1 is SNHLY and CDR2 is FYNNEI in the germline V gene. DNA for the CDR3: TGTGCCAGCAGTGGGCAGGTTGCTTTATACGAGCAGTACTTC. Its protein product is CASSGQVALYEQYF.

As for this clonotype: Possible read error: a much larger clone is one base away. The chain has TRBV20-1 and TRBJ1-1, with D tentatively TRBD1 (5 bases). CDR3 length: 15 residues. The germline CDR1 and CDR2 sequences are DFQATT and SNEGSKA (reference sequence). The CDR3 is CSASNHPGVGTDAFF. DNA of the CDR3: TGCAGTGCTTCTAACCATCCGGGGGTTGGTACTGACGCTTTCTTT.